This T cell receptor (beta chain) was sequenced during a study of blood T cell repertoires in COVID-19. For the study at large: Sites across the United States, Italy and Spain contributed samples from acute and convalescent COVID-19. T cells, B-cell-depleted T cells, or PBMCs provided the cDNA or gDNA that served as material.

Here immunoSEQ multiplex PCR was the method, and the copy in TCRdb shows in-frame clones only, minus some. Of 450,000 to 500,000 clones listed, roughly nine tenths are singletons. Residents of 24 US areas, aged about 18 to 95 years, made up the participants. Germline loops: CDR1 GTSNPN, CDR2 SVGIG (reference sequence). The CDR3 runs to 17 residues. V lost 0 bases and J lost 1, with 19 bases in between. The genes are TRBV30 and TRBJ2-7; possible D gene TRBD2, 5 bases. The sequence was collected from a woman aged 55-75 years who had recovered from COVID-19. Sequencing was done on a sample of PBMCs or T cells enriched from blood (not recorded which). The CDR3 spells CAWSVQEKGRGSYEQYF. The CDR3 nucleotides read TGTGCCTGGAGTGTGCAGGAAAAGGGTCGGGGATCCTACGAGCAGTACTTC. Complete variable domain (other parts from reference TRBV30 and TRBJ2-7): SQTIHQWPATLVQPVGSPLSLECTVEGTSNPNLYWYRQAAGRGLQLLFYSVGIGQISSEVPQNLSASRPQDRQFILSSKKLLLSDSGFYLCAWSVQEKGRGSYEQYFGPGTRLTVT.